The clone carrying this TCR beta chain occurred once. The data were taken from a study of T cell changes during pregnancy in multiple sclerosis. The V end was cut by 0 bases, the J end by 0 bases, with 5 bases between. This CDR3 region has 14 residues. Germline V gives CDR1 MGHRA, CDR2 YSYEKL. The assay was immunoSEQ multiplex PCR, and TCRdb's table has in-frame clones only and misses some. The data hold some 70,000 clones, with approximately 92% observed a single time. Sequenced material: CD8+ T cells from peripheral blood mononuclear cells, taken in the third trimester of pregnancy. The rearrangement links TRBV4-1 to TRBJ1-1, with D unresolved. This receptor was taken from a female donor in good health, enrolled as a control in a pregnancy study. The DNA for the CDR3 is TGCGCCAGCAGCCAAGATCCGTTGAACACTGAAGCTTTCTTT. Its translation: CASSQDPLNTEAFF.